Here is one T cell receptor beta chain with its context. This clonotype was seen a handful of times. Its target antigen remains unknown. Within one base of it there is no much larger clone, and no base qualities were kept. The data were taken from a study of response to subunit inactivated influenza vaccine (dated 2018 in TCRdb). For the wider study: Deep quantitative T cell receptor repertoire profiling was used in the study to track responses to a trivalent subunit inactivated influenza vaccine. Overall study results and their limits: The authors proposed that each seasonal influenza vaccination may bring in only a limited number of new T cells.

Libraries were prepared through RT-PCR. The sequencing machine was an Illumina HiSeq 2500. TCRdb reworked the public reads: Q25 trimming with fastp, MiXCR clone assembly, productive beta chains retained. Rows merge per CDR3 protein into single entries with the most common DNA and genes. The sample profile shows hundreds of thousands of distinct CDR3 sequences; 11% to 15% of them were found once. The biggest ten clones account for 6% to 9.5% of the sample. CDR1 and CDR2 (SQVTM, ANQGSEA) derive from the germline V gene. The V end loses 6 bases and the J end loses 3 bases, and a stretch of 15 bases separates them. CDR3 length: 13 amino acids, cysteine to phenylalanine. The entry retains the CDR3 DNA only, 39 bases that are in frame from base 1.

Material: PBMCs from blood, obtained roughly 2 weeks before vaccination. The sequence joins TRBV29-1 to TRBJ2-7; perhaps TRBD1 is the D gene, with 5 bases matching. This receptor was taken from a man aged 50 to 59 who received an inactivated influenza vaccine. Donor details come from another sample of the same person, matched by shared clones. The CDR3 reads CSVDQGTVYEQYF. The DNA sequence is TGCAGCGTGGATCAGGGAACAGTCTACGAGCAGTACTTC.